This paragraph covers one T cell receptor beta chain sequence. The data derive from a study of T cell responses to AZD1222 COVID-19 vaccine. This CDR3 is built from 12 residues. In germline, CDR1 is KGHDR, CDR2 SFDVKD. Trimming shortened V by 4 bases and J by 12 bases, and 12 bases separated the two germline ends. Generated by immunoSEQ multiplex PCR, the TCRdb table keeps only in-frame clones and is missing some. Of around 190,000 clones listed, just over 90% are singletons. The source of this sequence is an adult who received the AZD1222 COVID-19 vaccine. The V call is TRBV24-1, the J call TRBJ2-1; no reliable D call. The sample consisted of peripheral blood, taken 28 days after the second AZD1222 dose. The CDR3 sequence: CATSDPMGPQFF. CDR3 nucleotides: TGTGCCACCAGTGACCCCATGGGCCCGCAGTTCTTC.